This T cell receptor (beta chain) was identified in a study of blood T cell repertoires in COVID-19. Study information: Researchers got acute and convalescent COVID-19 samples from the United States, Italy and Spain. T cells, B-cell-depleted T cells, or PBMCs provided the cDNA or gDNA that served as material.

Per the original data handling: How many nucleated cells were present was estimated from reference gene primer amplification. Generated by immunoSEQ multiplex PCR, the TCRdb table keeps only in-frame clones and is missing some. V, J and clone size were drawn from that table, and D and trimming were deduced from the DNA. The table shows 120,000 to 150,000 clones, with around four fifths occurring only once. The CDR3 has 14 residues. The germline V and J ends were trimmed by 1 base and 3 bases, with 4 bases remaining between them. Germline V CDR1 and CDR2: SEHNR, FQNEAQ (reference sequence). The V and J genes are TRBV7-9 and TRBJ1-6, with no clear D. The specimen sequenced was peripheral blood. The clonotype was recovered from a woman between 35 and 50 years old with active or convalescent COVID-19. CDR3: CASSLDNYNSPLHF. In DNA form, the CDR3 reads TGTGCCAGCAGCTTAGACAACTATAATTCACCCCTCCACTTT.